This TCR beta chain was retrieved from a study of PD-1 blockade in classical Hodgkin lymphoma. Exposure to brentuximab vedotin varied, and each patient had relapsed following autologous stem cell transplantation. The CDR3 covers 17 residues. Losses at the gene ends were 6 bases for V and 0 bases for J; bases not matched to a gene: 12. The germline V gene encodes CDR1 SNHLY and CDR2 FYNNEI. Sequencing used immunoSEQ multiplex PCR; TCRdb keeps in-frame clones, though not all of them. The data contain some 93,000 clones, approximately 92% of them singletons. The chain has TRBV2 and TRBJ2-3; 7 nucleotides agree with TRBD1. This specimen was peripheral blood mononuclear cells (PBMCs), taken before the second cycle of nivolumab. The clonotype was recovered from a human donor with classical Hodgkin lymphoma. CDR3 bases: TGTGCCAGCAGAGGGGGCCAATCGACCTCTAGCACAGATACGCAGTATTTT. This gives the protein CASRGGQSTSSTDTQYF.